One sample yielded the 2 T cell receptor beta chains listed below, sequenced in a study of blood T cell repertoires in COVID-19. TCRdb's table, derived via immunoSEQ multiplex PCR, lists solely in-frame clones and lacks some. The table has around 180,000 clones, approximately 80% seen once. Specimen: PBMCs or T cells enriched from blood (not recorded which). The origin of the receptors is a middle-aged man who had recovered from COVID-19.

The rearrangement links TRBV20-1 to TRBJ2-1; D might be TRBD1 (5 bases). CDR1 and CDR2 (germline): DFQATT, SNEGSKA (reference sequence). Deletions cut 3 bases from V and 6 bases from J, with 15 bases between. The CDR3 runs to 14 residues. CDR3 sequence reads: CSASKGPSGNEQFF. The CDR3 coding sequence is TGCAGTGCTAGTAAGGGGCCCTCGGGCAATGAGCAGTTCTTC.

The genes are TRBV5-1 and TRBJ1-2, with a weak D call TRBD1 (6 bases). Germline CDR1 reads SGHRS; CDR2 reads YFSETQ. With 1 base removed from V and 8 bases from J, the gap between germline ends came to 15 bases. The CDR3 is 14 amino acids. The CDR3 bases are TGCGCCAGCAGCTTGTGGGCAGGGGAAGCGGGCTACACCTTC. Translated: CASSLWAGEAGYTF.